These T cell receptor beta chains were read from a single sample in a study of cytomegalovirus exposure and HLA in healthy donors. Sequencing was performed with immunoSEQ multiplex PCR; in TCRdb, only in-frame clones are kept and a portion is missing. The table shows some 150,000 clones, with 82% occurring only once. The sequencing input was PBMCs. These receptors were taken from a woman between 45 and 65 years old in good health and CMV-seropositive. Both conserved end residues are part of each CDR3. Fields, in order: J gene, V gene, clone size, D gene, CDR3 protein, CDR3 DNA. The D gene is left open where the match is weak. Clone size is not always given. Where it is, it says once, few, many or a class for expanded clones.

TRBJ2-5	TRBV10-3	NA	NA	CAISEGIKQGQETQYF	TGTGCCATCAGTGAAGGGATTAAACAGGGCCAAGAGACCCAGTACTTC
TRBJ2-1	TRBV5-1	NA	NA	CASSSGGAWEQFF	TGCGCCAGCAGCTCCGGAGGGGCCTGGGAGCAGTTCTTC
TRBJ1-2	TRBV6-5	NA	NA	CASSPGGAQGYTF	TGTGCCAGCAGCCCGGGGGGCGCTCAGGGCTACACCTTC
TRBJ2-7	TRBV27	NA	NA	CASSFQNPGQRDEQYF	TGTGCCAGCAGTTTCCAAAACCCGGGACAGCGGGACGAGCAGTACTTC
TRBJ1-5	TRBV7-8	NA	TRBD1	CASSPYYRGDNQPQHF	TGTGCCAGCAGCCCATACTACAGGGGGGACAATCAGCCCCAGCATTTT
TRBJ1-1	TRBV2	few	TRBD1	CASSVTGGYTEAFF	TGTGCCAGCAGTGTGACAGGGGGCTACACTGAAGCTTTCTTT
TRBJ1-1	TRBV18	NA	TRBD1	CASLQGGLVEAFF	TGTGCCAGCCTACAGGGGGGATTGGTTGAAGCTTTCTTT
TRBJ2-1	TRBV6-5	NA	TRBD1	CASSYSQGANEQFF	TGTGCCAGCAGTTACTCCCAGGGGGCGAATGAGCAGTTCTTC
TRBJ2-3	TRBV5-6	NA	NA	CASSEGGRGGGGTDTQYF	TGTGCCAGCAGCGAGGGGGGGCGGGGCGGGGGAGGGACAGATACGCAGTATTTT
TRBJ1-1	TRBV10-3	NA	TRBD1	CAISESTQGANTEAFF	TGTGCCATCAGTGAGTCAACTCAGGGGGCGAACACTGAAGCTTTCTTT
TRBJ2-7	TRBV19	few	TRBD1	CASSLQGQGFPYEQYF	TGTGCCAGTAGTCTCCAAGGACAGGGCTTCCCCTACGAGCAGTACTTC
TRBJ1-2	TRBV5-1	NA	TRBD1	CASSSRPGQDYGYTF	TGCGCCAGCAGCTCAAGACCGGGACAGGACTATGGCTACACCTTC
TRBJ2-1	TRBV29-1	NA	NA	CSVTFRNEQFF	TGCAGCGTTACCTTTAGAAATGAGCAGTTCTTC
TRBJ2-2	TRBV7-3	NA	NA	CASSPSTGELFF	TGTGCCAGCAGCCCCTCCACCGGGGAGCTGTTTTTT
TRBJ2-2	TRBV11-2	NA	NA	CASSLVGELFF	TGTGCCAGCAGCTTAGTAGGGGAGCTGTTTTTT
TRBJ2-2	TRBV29-1	NA	TRBD1	CSARRCARDRVNTGELFF	TGCAGCGCCCGAAGGTGTGCCCGGGACAGGGTTAACACCGGGGAGCTGTTTTTT
TRBJ2-3	TRBV6-5	NA	NA	CASSLPDTQYF	TGTGCCAGCAGTCTTCCGGATACGCAGTATTTT
TRBJ2-7	TRBV5-6	NA	TRBD1	CASSFGQASYEQYF	TGTGCCAGCAGCTTCGGACAGGCGAGCTACGAGCAGTACTTC
TRBJ2-1	TRBV29-1	NA	NA	CSVEERREQFF	TGCAGCGTTGAAGAACGGAGAGAGCAGTTCTTC
TRBJ1-2	TRBV7-9	NA	NA	CASSRGVDYGYTF	TGTGCCAGCAGCCGGGGGGTGGACTATGGCTACACCTTC
TRBJ2-7	TRBV25-1	few	NA	CASSETGLSYEQYF	TGTGCCAGCAGTGAAACAGGGTTATCTTACGAGCAGTACTTC
TRBJ1-2	TRBV10-3	NA	NA	CAISDGAGVGYTF	TGTGCCATCAGTGACGGGGCAGGGGTTGGCTACACCTTC
TRBJ1-1	TRBV10-3	NA	TRBD1	CAISEGQGSAFF	TGTGCCATCAGTGAGGGACAGGGAAGTGCTTTCTTT
TRBJ1-4	TRBV7-9	NA	TRBD1	CASSDGTGGFEKLFF	TGTGCCAGCAGCGATGGGACAGGGGGCTTCGAAAAACTGTTTTTT
TRBJ2-1	TRBV7-9	NA	NA	CASKAGVLSYNEQFF	TGTGCCAGCAAGGCAGGGGTACTCTCCTACAATGAGCAGTTCTTC
TRBJ2-7	TRBV9	once	TRBD1	CASSVGTGASGVYEQYF	TGTGCCAGCAGCGTAGGGACAGGGGCCAGCGGGGTGTACGAGCAGTACTTC
TRBJ2-5	TRBV6-1	few	TRBD1	CASSEVTGGWETQYF	TGTGCCAGCAGTGAAGTGACAGGGGGCTGGGAGACCCAGTACTTC
TRBJ2-7	TRBV2	NA	NA	CASRAYSTYEQYF	TGTGCCAGCAGAGCCTACAGTACCTACGAGCAGTACTTC
TRBJ2-6	TRBV9	NA	NA	CASSGSIKRPGANVLTF	TGTGCCAGCAGCGGGAGTATAAAAAGGCCAGGGGCCAACGTCCTGACTTTC
TRBJ2-7	TRBV10-3	few	TRBD1	CAISEGQAKIREQYF	TGTGCCATCAGCGAAGGACAGGCAAAAATTCGCGAGCAGTACTTC
TRBJ2-2	TRBV5-6	once	TRBD1	CASSFDRGFTTGELFF	TGTGCCAGCAGCTTCGACAGGGGCTTTACCACCGGGGAGCTGTTTTTT
TRBJ1-4	TRBV4-1	NA	TRBD1	CASSLQGATNEKLFF	TGCGCCAGCAGCCTACAGGGGGCGACTAATGAAAAACTGTTTTTT
TRBJ2-4	TRBV6-1	NA	NA	CASSEQLTKNIQYF	TGTGCCAGCAGTGAACAACTAACCAAAAACATTCAGTACTTC